A single sample gave rise to the 3 T cell receptor beta chains below, sequenced in a study of graft-versus-host responses after intestinal transplantation. Data came from immunoSEQ multiplex PCR; TCRdb stores just in-frame clones and leaves some out. The sample has about 97,000 clones, more than 80% seen once. The sample here was PBMCs, taken approximately 420 days after intestinal transplant. The source of these receptors is a human patient who received an intestinal transplant, so some T cells may come from the graft donor.

Of note for this clone: Just one base apart from a much larger clone, this may be a read error. The same CDR3 also results from other DNA sequences found in this sample. The V and J genes are TRBV6-4 and TRBJ2-3; 8 nucleotides agree with TRBD2. Trimming at V came to 0 bases and at J to 4 bases, leaving 3 bases not matched to a gene. Germline V gives CDR1 MRHNA, CDR2 SNTAGT. The CDR3 runs to 15 residues. CDR3 sequence (DNA): TGTGCCAGCAGTGACTCGGCGGGGGGCCCAGATACGCAGTATTTT. It specifies CASSDSAGGPDTQYF.

The V call is TRBV9, the J call TRBJ1-2; D not certain. V lost 3 bases to trimming and J lost 8 bases, with 8 bases between them. The length of the CDR3 is 11 residues. CDR1 and CDR2 from the germline V gene are SGDLS and YYNGEE. CDR3 DNA sequence: TGTGCCAGCAGCGGATCTTGGGGCTACACCTTC. Protein: CASSGSWGYTF.

This chain links TRBV9 with TRBJ2-3, with 7 bases fitting TRBD2. The germline V gene encodes CDR1 SGDLS and CDR2 YYNGEE. This CDR3 comprises 22 residues. V trimming: 0 bases; J trimming: 3 bases; junction bases outside the gene matches: 25. In DNA form, the CDR3 reads TGTGCCAGCAGCGTAGGCGGGGACCTCTATACTTCGAGCGGGGAGTCGACAGATACGCAGTATTTT. Its translation: CASSVGGDLYTSSGESTDTQYF. Full variable domain (outside the CDR3, taken from reference TRBV9 and TRBJ2-3): DSGVTQTPKHLITATGQRVTLRCSPRSGDLSVYWYQQSLDQGLQFLIQYYNGEERAKGNILERFSAQQFPDLHSELNLSSLELGDSALYFCASSVGGDLYTSSGESTDTQYFGPGTRLTVL.